This note documents a single TCR beta chain sequence. This entry comes from a study of blood T cell repertoires in COVID-19. In the study overall: COVID-19 samples, acute and convalescent, were from the United States, Italy and Spain. PBMCs, B-cell-depleted T cells, or T cells were the source of the cDNA or gDNA that made up the material.

Methods used by the authors: Estimates of nucleated cell counts were drawn from the amplification of reference gene primers. Data came from immunoSEQ multiplex PCR; TCRdb stores just in-frame clones and leaves some out. V and J calls and clone size are given by that table; D and trimming were obtained from the DNA. The sample holds more than 85,000 clones; around 82% are singletons and the top ten take 4% to 5.5%. Germline-derived CDR1 and CDR2 are MNHEY and SVGAGI. Trimming shortened V by 10 bases and J by 3 bases, and 15 bases separated the two germline ends. The CDR3 is 13 amino acids. Sequencing used peripheral blood. The chain is built from TRBV6-5 and TRBJ1-1; possibly TRBD1 for D (5 bases). This sequence was found in a human donor in a cohort sampled during active or convalescent COVID-19. The CDR3 loop is CATRQLSDTEAFF. The CDR3 coding sequence is TGTGCCACCCGACAGCTCTCCGACACTGAAGCTTTCTTT.